The clone carrying this T cell receptor (beta chain) came up many times. As the template, RNA transcripts were used to amplify TCR beta CDR3 regions. HTBI primers primed a first-round RT-PCR, and a second-round multiplex PCR followed. TCRdb ran MiXCR on the multiplex PCR reads and lists one entry per CDR3 protein. The profile shows 360,000 or so distinct CDR3 sequences, roughly 18% of them singletons. The sample belongs to a study of Graves' ophthalmopathy and Graves' hyperthyroidism. V dropped 4 bases and J dropped 5; count of bases not matched to a gene: 6. Germline V lookup: CDR1 GTSNPN, CDR2 SVGIG (reference sequence). The CDR3 extends over 13 amino acids.

V and J are TRBV30 and TRBJ2-7; 9 nucleotides match TRBD2. Sequenced material: peripheral blood. The TCR originated in a woman in her late teens or twenties with Graves' ophthalmopathy. In DNA, the CDR3 is TGTGCCTGGACTAGCGGGGTTCCCCACGAGCAGTACTTC. It is translated as CAWTSGVPHEQYF.